This TCR beta chain was profiled in a study of blood T cell repertoires in COVID-19. The wider study: The United States, Italy and Spain were the sources of the acute and convalescent COVID-19 samples. The cDNA or gDNA used as material had been derived from T cells, B-cell-depleted T cells, or PBMCs.

Profiled with immunoSEQ multiplex PCR; TCRdb holds only in-frame clones, not every one. This table holds around 200,000 clones, 86% found once. Study members were between roughly 18 and 90 years old and lived in some 26 US regions. Assignment of participants to cohorts was predicated upon participant-reported clinical history. This clone was detected only once. This receptor was obtained from a woman in her thirties or forties with acute COVID-19. The sequenced material came from PBMCs or T cells enriched from blood (not recorded which).

The CDR3 reads CAWRGQNTEAFF. For the CDR3, the DNA is TGTGCCTGGAGGGGACAGAACACTGAAGCTTTCTTT. The chain is built from TRBV30 and TRBJ1-1; D may be TRBD1 (6 bases). This CDR3 is 12 amino acids long. Trimming took 3 bases from V and 1 from J, leaving 6 bases between them. Germline CDR1 and CDR2: GTSNPN and SVGIG (reference sequence).